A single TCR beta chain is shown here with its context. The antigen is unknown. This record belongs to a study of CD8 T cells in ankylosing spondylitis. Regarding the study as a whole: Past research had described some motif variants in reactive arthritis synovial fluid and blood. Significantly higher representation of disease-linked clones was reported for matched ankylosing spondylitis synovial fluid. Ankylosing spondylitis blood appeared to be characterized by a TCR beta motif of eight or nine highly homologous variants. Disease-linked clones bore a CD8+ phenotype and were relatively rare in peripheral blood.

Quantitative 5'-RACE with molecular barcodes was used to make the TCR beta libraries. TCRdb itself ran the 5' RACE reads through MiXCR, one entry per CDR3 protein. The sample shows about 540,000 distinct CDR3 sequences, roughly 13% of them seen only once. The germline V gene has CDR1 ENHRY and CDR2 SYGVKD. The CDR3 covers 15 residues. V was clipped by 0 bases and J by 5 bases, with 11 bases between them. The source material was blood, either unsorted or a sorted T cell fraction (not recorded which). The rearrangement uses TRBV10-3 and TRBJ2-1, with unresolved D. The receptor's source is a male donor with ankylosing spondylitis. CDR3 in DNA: TGTGCCATCAGTGAGTCGCAGGACGGCAACAATGAGCAGTTCTTC. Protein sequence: CAISESQDGNNEQFF.